This entry lists 28 T cell receptor beta chains sequenced from one sample in a study of T cell repertoires in cytomegalovirus infection. Their recognized antigens are unknown. TCRdb re-derived calls from the reads in MiXCR, one entry per CDR3 protein. The table has 680,000 or so distinct CDR3 sequences, roughly 36% seen once. Source: cultured PBMCs, taken from culture after CMV antigen stimulation. The receptor source for this set is a human donor in good health (CMV status not recorded). Some clones in this sample may be carry-over from other donors' samples.

This clonotype was picked up many times. The chain links TRBV7-2 to TRBJ2-3; 9 bases are shared with TRBD1. In germline, CDR1 is SGHTA, CDR2 FQGNSA. The CDR3 extends over 19 amino acids. V lost 5 bases to trimming and J lost 0 bases; unmatched junction nucleotides: 15. Here the CDR3 DNA reads TGTGCCAGCAGCCCTCTACAGGGGGCCCTCCGGCAAAGCACAGATACGCAGTATTTT. It specifies CASSPLQGALRQSTDTQYF.

The chain recombines TRBV18 with TRBJ1-3; D is unresolved. Per the germline V gene, CDR1 is KGHSH and CDR2 is LQKENI. The CDR3 length is 13 residues. Trimming took off 7 bases at V and 4 bases at J, with 11 bases between the two ends. The CDR3 nucleotides read TGTGCCAGCTACGGCGACCGCGGAAACACCATATATTTT. Protein product: CASYGDRGNTIYF.

This sequence joins TRBV7-9 and TRBJ2-2; D ambiguous. This CDR3 spans 15 amino acids. The V and J ends lost 3 bases and 1 base respectively, with 9 bases between them. Germline assignment: CDR1 SEHNR and CDR2 FQNEAQ (reference sequence). The CDR3 spells CASSFGPGNTGELFF. CDR3 nucleotide sequence: TGTGCCAGCAGCTTTGGCCCAGGGAACACCGGGGAGCTGTTTTTT.

The chain joins TRBV7-2 to TRBJ2-7; TRBD2 agrees at 7 bases. The trim removed 7 bases at V and 5 bases at J, leaving 8 bases unmatched. The CDR3 covers 13 residues. Per germline, CDR1 SGHTA and CDR2 FQGNSA. As DNA, the CDR3 is TGTGCCAGCAAATTTGGGGGGGGGAACGAGCAGTACTTC. Its protein is CASKFGGGNEQYF.

The V gene is TRBV7-2, the J gene TRBJ1-2; no definite D call. CDR3 size: 12 residues. Trimming took off 6 bases at V and 4 bases at J, with 9 bases between the two ends. Per germline, CDR1 SGHTA and CDR2 FQGNSA. The chain's CDR3 is CASRDWSYGYTF. CDR3 DNA sequence: TGTGCCAGCAGGGACTGGAGCTATGGCTACACCTTC.

This clonotype has only a few counts. The genes are TRBV12-3 or TRBV12-4 and TRBJ1-2; D is undetermined. With 6 bases removed from V and 3 bases from J, the gap between germline ends came to 8 bases. The CDR3 is made up of 12 amino acids. CDR3 bases: TGTGCCAGCAGCCCGTCGGACTATGGCTACACCTTC. It codes for CASSPSDYGYTF.

CDR3 nucleotides: TGTGCCAGCAATCACCCGGGACTAGCAGTCGATGAGCAGTTCTTC. Protein product: CASNHPGLAVDEQFF. The rearrangement uses TRBV6-2 or TRBV6-3 and TRBJ2-1; 9 positions agree with TRBD2. This CDR3 comprises 15 residues. Germline trimming cut 7 bases from V and 8 bases from J; bases unmatched to any gene: 12. Germline V gene lookup returns CDR1 MNHEY and CDR2 SVGEGT.

This clonotype showed up many times. This chain uses TRBV7-2 with TRBJ2-7; D unclear. The CDR3 totals 13 residues. V was clipped by 1 base and J by 3 bases, with 7 bases between them. The V gene's germline CDR1 is SGHTA and CDR2 FQGNSA. The CDR3 region is CASSLVTGYEQYF. DNA for the CDR3: TGTGCCAGCAGCTTAGTAACTGGCTACGAGCAGTACTTC.

V usage is TRBV7-2 and J usage is TRBJ2-1; 7 nucleotides align to TRBD2. The CDR3 has 13 residues. Germline assignment: CDR1 SGHTA and CDR2 FQGNSA. The V gene end was trimmed by 8 bases and the J gene end by 5 bases; junction bases not matched to a gene: 6. The CDR3 is CASVAGNHNEQFF. The CDR3 DNA reads TGTGCCAGCGTAGCGGGTAACCACAATGAGCAGTTCTTC.

Comments on this clonotype: This CDR3 is missing its conserved last phenylalanine or tryptophan, likely due to a read error. The chain is built from TRBV7-2 and TRBJ2-1; no reliable D call. Per germline, CDR1 SGHTA and CDR2 FQGNSA. The V end lost 5 bases, the J end lost 0 bases, and 11 bases lay between the germline ends. The CDR3 has 15 residues. The CDR3, as DNA: TGTGCCAGCAGCCTTGTGAGGAGCTCCTACAATGAGCAGTTCGTC. This translates into CASSLVRSSYNEQFV.

The chain joins TRBV20-1 to TRBJ1-2, with D possibly being TRBD1 (5 bases). Germline loops: CDR1 DFQATT, CDR2 SNEGSKA (reference sequence). The CDR3 extends over 13 amino acids. Trimming pared 3 bases from V and 3 bases from J, leaving 11 bases between. CDR3 residues: CSASRREDYGYTF. The CDR3 DNA is TGCAGTGCTAGTCGCAGGGAGGACTATGGCTACACCTTC.

A word on this clonotype: At one end, the junction sequence differs from germline, possibly due to a read error. The CDR3 sequence is CASSLGWGSDTQYF. Here the CDR3 DNA reads TGTGCCAGCAGCTTAGGGTGGGGGAGCGATACGCAGTATTTT. The V and J genes are TRBV12-3 or TRBV12-4 and TRBJ2-3; D could derive from TRBD1 or TRBD2 (5 bases each). The CDR3 consists of 14 residues.

The chain joins TRBV7-9 to TRBJ2-3; TRBD1 aligns across 7 bases. V gave up 5 bases and J gave up 1 base; unmatched junction bases: 6. CDR1 is SEHNR and CDR2 is FQNEAQ in the germline V gene (reference sequence). This CDR3 has 15 residues. The chain's CDR3 is CASSITGTGTDTQYF. CDR3 DNA sequence: TGTGCCAGCAGCATTACCGGGACAGGCACAGATACGCAGTATTTT.

V and J are TRBV12-3 or TRBV12-4 and TRBJ2-1; D could derive from TRBD1 or TRBD2 (5 bases each). This CDR3 has 14 amino acids. The V end lost 5 bases, the J end lost 10 bases, and 18 bases lay between the germline ends. This CDR3 is CASSPRGAHGEQFF. CDR3 coding DNA: TGTGCCAGCAGTCCCCGAGGGGCCCACGGGGAGCAGTTCTTC.

This clonotype has only one observation. This sequence joins TRBV4-1 and TRBJ1-3; D is ambiguous. The CDR3 runs to 15 residues. V dropped 2 bases and J dropped 4 bases, with 12 bases sitting between them. Looked up from germline, CDR1 is MGHRA and CDR2 is YSYEKL. CDR3 in amino acids: CASSQQPSTGNTIYF. The CDR3 region has the DNA TGCGCCAGCAGCCAACAACCCTCTACGGGAAACACCATATATTTT.

The V call is TRBV12-3 or TRBV12-4, the J call TRBJ2-5, with TRBD2 matching over 8 bases. The CDR3 is made up of 15 amino acids. V trimming: 5 bases; J trimming: 3 bases; junction bases outside the gene matches: 8. CDR3: CASSTAGGLKETQYF. In DNA form, the CDR3 reads TGTGCCAGCAGTACGGCGGGAGGTCTCAAAGAGACCCAGTACTTC.

This rearrangement joins TRBV4-1 to TRBJ2-5; possibly TRBD2 for D (6 bases). The CDR3 contains 17 residues. Germline CDR1 MGHRA, CDR2 YSYEKL. Trimming pared 1 base from V and 4 bases from J, leaving 19 bases between. In DNA form, the CDR3 reads TGCGCCAGCAGCCAAGCCACCCAGGGACGGGGGAGAGAGACCCAGTACTTC. Protein: CASSQATQGRGRETQYF.

This clonotype was recorded many times. V is TRBV7-6 and J is TRBJ2-4, with 12 nucleotides matching TRBD1. Germline V gives CDR1 SGHVS, CDR2 FNYEAQ. Trimming removed 5 bases from V and 1 base from J; junction bases left unmatched: 6. The length of the CDR3 is 17 residues. CDR3 DNA: TGTGCCAGCAGCCCGGGGACAGGGGGCCCGGCCAAAAACATTCAGTACTTC. This codes for CASSPGTGGPAKNIQYF.

The rearrangement uses TRBV6-6 and TRBJ2-5, with 10 bases matching TRBD2. The CDR3 runs to 16 residues. CDR1 and CDR2 from the germline V gene are MNHNY and SVGAGI (reference sequence). V trimming: 11 bases; J trimming: 5 bases; junction bases outside the gene matches: 17. The CDR3 bases are TGTGCCGCCGCACCGCCTGAAGCGGGGGGGCCGGAGACCCAGTACTTC. Amino acids: CAAAPPEAGGPETQYF.

This chain uses TRBV6-1 with TRBJ2-5; D gene uncertain. From germline, CDR1 is MNHNS and CDR2 SASEGT. The CDR3 runs 12 residues. Trimming stripped 8 bases from V and 1 base from J, with 8 bases between. The DNA for the CDR3 is TGTGCCAGCGGCGCGGTCCAAGAGACCCAGTACTTC. Its protein is CASGAVQETQYF.

This clonotype was observed a handful of times. This sequence joins TRBV6-1 and TRBJ1-1, with 7 bases identical to TRBD1. V lost 3 bases to trimming and J lost 5 bases; unmatched junction nucleotides: 3. The length of the CDR3 is 13 residues. CDR1 is MNHNS and CDR2 is SASEGT in the germline V gene. The CDR3 protein is CASSEGTDTEAFF. CDR3 DNA: TGTGCCAGCAGTGAGGGGACAGATACTGAAGCTTTCTTT.

The table lists this clonotype with a count of one. J is TRBJ1-3 and V is TRBV6-5, with a possible D match to TRBD1 (6 bases). This CDR3 contains 17 residues. V shed 6 bases and J shed 4 bases, with 22 bases lying between them. CDR1 and CDR2 (germline): MNHEY, SVGAGI. DNA of the CDR3: TGTGCCAGCAGAACTCGCTCGACAGGCCAAAGAGGAAACACCATATATTTT. Translation: CASRTRSTGQRGNTIYF.

This clonotype has just a few counts. The V gene is TRBV20-1, the J gene TRBJ2-3; TRBD2 might be the D (5 bases). V was pared by 6 bases and J by 4 bases, with 20 bases between. This CDR3 comprises 15 residues. In germline, CDR1 is DFQATT, CDR2 SNEGSKA (reference sequence). The CDR3 bases are TGCAGTGCACCGGACCTGGGCCCCGGGGCAGATACGCAGTATTTT. It yields the protein CSAPDLGPGADTQYF.

There are a few counts of this clonotype. The chain employs TRBV7-2 and TRBJ1-2, with TRBD1 matching 7 bases. This CDR3 has 13 amino acids. The germline V gene encodes CDR1 SGHTA and CDR2 FQGNSA. V shed 5 bases, J shed 6 bases, and the junction held 6 bases outside the gene matches. The CDR3 region has the DNA TGTGCCAGCAGCCCACAGGGGTTCCATGGCTACACCTTC. Protein product: CASSPQGFHGYTF.

About this clonotype: It is likely a read error, because the conserved phenylalanine at the end of the CDR3 is missing. The V and J genes are TRBV7-8 and TRBJ1-1; TRBD1 might be the D (5 bases). CDR1 and CDR2 (germline): SGHVS, FQNEAQ. The CDR3 runs 16 residues. The V gene lost 0 bases and the J gene lost 5 bases, with 16 bases spanning the gap. The CDR3 sequence: CASSLAFPGQGTEAFS. The DNA of the CDR3 is TGTGCCAGCAGCTTAGCGTTTCCCGGGCAGGGAACTGAAGCTTTCTCT.

The CDR3 DNA follows: TGTGCCAGCAGCTTTATCTCGGGACAGTCTATGAACACTGAAGCTTTCTTT. Residues: CASSFISGQSMNTEAFF. The V gene is TRBV7-9, the J gene TRBJ1-1; 7 bases match TRBD1. The CDR3 length is 17 residues. The V segment lost 3 bases and the J segment 0 bases; nucleotides outside the gene matches: 10. Germline loops: CDR1 SEHNR, CDR2 FQNEAQ (reference sequence).

The chain is built from TRBV12-3 or TRBV12-4 and TRBJ2-7; D is undetermined. The germline V and J ends were trimmed by 6 bases and 5 bases, with 11 bases remaining between them. This CDR3 has 12 amino acids. This chain's CDR3 is CASSIYGHEQYF. Written as DNA, the CDR3 is TGTGCCAGCAGCATATACGGCCACGAGCAGTACTTC.

The chain employs TRBV20-1 and TRBJ2-1; 8 nucleotides match TRBD2. The CDR3 totals 14 residues. CDR1 is DFQATT and CDR2 is SNEGSKA in the germline V gene (reference sequence). The V segment lost 5 bases and the J segment 5 bases; nucleotides outside the gene matches: 8. The CDR3 here is CSAAGTRGHNEQFF. The CDR3 nucleotides read TGCAGTGCTGCCGGGACTAGGGGCCACAATGAGCAGTTCTTC.